This passage covers 9 T cell receptor beta chains from one sample sequenced in a study of T-cell memory formation after mild COVID-19. TCRdb itself ran the 5' RACE reads through MiXCR, one entry per CDR3 protein. The table lists around 260,000 distinct CDR3 sequences, roughly 16% of them singletons. Source material: PBMCs or a T cell subset sorted from them (not recorded which). The receptors were gathered from a young man who had mild COVID-19 (a few samples of this study predate the infection). Cell type and time point are not known.

Concerning this clonotype: This may be a read error, as it is one base from a much larger clone. The chain combines TRBV6-5 with TRBJ2-2, with D unresolved. The V gene lost 1 base and the J gene lost 1 base, with 4 bases spanning the gap. CDR1 is MNHEY, CDR2 SVGAGI, per germline. This CDR3 comprises 14 residues. As DNA, the CDR3 is TGTGCCAGCAGTTACTTCGGGAACACCGGGGAGCTGTTTTTT. Its translation: CASSYFGNTGELFF.

The rearrangement uses TRBV4-1 and TRBJ2-2; D possibly corresponds to TRBD2 (6 bases). Trimming removed 2 bases at V and 3 bases at J, with 10 bases between. This CDR3 is 15 amino acids long. The germline V gene encodes CDR1 MGHRA and CDR2 YSYEKL. CDR3 sequence: CASSQSGDYTGELFF. DNA of the CDR3: TGCGCCAGCAGCCAATCGGGGGACTACACCGGGGAGCTGTTTTTT.

In regard to this clonotype: A junction end diverges from the germline sequence, so it may reflect a read error. This chain's CDR3 is CASSQDPSNYGYTF. Written as DNA, the CDR3 is TGCGCCAGCAGCCAAGATCCTTCTAACTATGGATACACCTTC. The rearrangement joins TRBV4-3 to TRBJ1-2; D gene uncertain. Per the germline V gene, CDR1 is LGHNA and CDR2 is YSLEER. This CDR3 spans 14 amino acids.

This clonotype was picked up a small number of times. J is TRBJ2-2 and V is TRBV7-2, with D uncertain. The CDR3 has 13 amino acids. From germline, CDR1 is SGHTA and CDR2 FQGNSA. Trimming stripped 3 bases from V and 5 bases from J, with 7 bases between. The CDR3 DNA is TGTGCCAGCAGCTTTTCGGAGACCGGGGAGCTGTTTTTT. Translated, it gives CASSFSETGELFF.

This clonotype was recorded at least ten times. The rearrangement joins TRBV7-3 to TRBJ2-7; D perhaps matches TRBD2 (6 bases). Per germline, CDR1 SGHTA and CDR2 FQGTGA. The CDR3 sequence is 14 residues long. V lost 2 bases and J lost 2, with 10 bases in between. CDR3 sequence reads: CASSLSAGPYEQYF. CDR3 nucleotide sequence: TGTGCCAGCAGCTTATCAGCGGGCCCCTACGAGCAGTACTTC.

This clonotype was seen more than once but under ten times. The chain couples TRBV6-1 to TRBJ2-2, with D unclear. V shed 2 bases and J shed 4 bases, with 8 bases lying between them. Germline-derived CDR1 and CDR2 are MNHNS and SASEGT. The CDR3 loop spans 14 amino acids. In DNA, the CDR3 is TGTGCCAGCAGTGAAAGGTGGACCACCGGGGAGCTGTTTTTT. It is translated as CASSERWTTGELFF.

This clonotype has a handful of counts. V is TRBV15 and J is TRBJ2-5, with a possible D match to TRBD2 (5 bases). The germline CDR1 and CDR2 sequences are LNHNV and YYDKDF (reference sequence). V was trimmed by 5 bases and J by 3 bases, leaving 13 bases between them. This CDR3 is built from 14 residues. The CDR3 is CATSRGHGEETQYF. The CDR3 bases are TGTGCCACCAGCCGAGGGCACGGTGAAGAGACCCAGTACTTC. Based on the CDR3 plus reference TRBV15 and TRBJ2-5, the full variable domain is DAMVIQNPRYQVTQFGKPVTLSCSQTLNHNVMYWYQQKSSQAPKLLFHYYDKDFNNEADTPDNFQSRRPNTSFCFLDIRSPGLGDTAMYLCATSRGHGEETQYFGPGTRLLVL.

The sample holds a few counts of this clonotype. V and J are TRBV9 and TRBJ2-3; D is undetermined. Germline CDR1 is SGDLS and CDR2 is YYNGEE. V was clipped by 2 bases and J by 2 bases, with 9 bases between them. The CDR3 covers 14 residues. The chain's CDR3 is CASSVFGNTDTQYF. The CDR3, as DNA: TGTGCCAGCAGCGTGTTTGGGAACACAGATACGCAGTATTTT.

This chain connects TRBV5-1 to TRBJ2-5, with a tentative D call TRBD2 (5 bases). The CDR3 extends over 13 amino acids. CDR1 is SGHRS and CDR2 is YFSETQ in the germline V gene. With 4 bases removed from V and 4 bases from J, the gap between germline ends came to 11 bases. CDR3 loop: CASSPGELETQYF. In DNA, the CDR3 is TGCGCCAGCAGCCCCGGGGAGTTAGAGACCCAGTACTTC.